The T cell receptor (beta chain) described here comes from a study of early T cells in non-severe SARS-CoV-2 infection. The overall study: Sequencing of bulk RNA from unsorted whole blood was done, without chain pairing. Study findings and constraints: Missing private and CD4 specificities, VDJdb matching favored anti-spike CD8 responses.

Of note for this clonotype: The antigen is not known.

The protocol attached unique molecular identifiers to individual cDNA molecules. TCRdb called the 5' RACE reads again in MiXCR, with one record for every CDR3 protein. This table has 65,000 to 90,000 distinct CDR3 sequences, more than 10% appearing once. Germline V gene sequence: CDR1 SQVTM, CDR2 ANQGSEA. V was trimmed by 5 bases and J by 0 bases, leaving 8 bases between them. The CDR3 loop spans 13 amino acids. This sequence joins TRBV29-1 and TRBJ2-1, with unresolved D. Sequencing was done on a sample of whole blood. This clonotype was sampled from an adult who was a healthcare worker with PCR-confirmed SARS-CoV-2 infection or an uninfected control (not recorded which). CDR3 protein: CSVMSSSYNEQFF. CDR3 in DNA: TGCAGCGTTATGAGTAGCTCCTACAATGAGCAGTTCTTC.